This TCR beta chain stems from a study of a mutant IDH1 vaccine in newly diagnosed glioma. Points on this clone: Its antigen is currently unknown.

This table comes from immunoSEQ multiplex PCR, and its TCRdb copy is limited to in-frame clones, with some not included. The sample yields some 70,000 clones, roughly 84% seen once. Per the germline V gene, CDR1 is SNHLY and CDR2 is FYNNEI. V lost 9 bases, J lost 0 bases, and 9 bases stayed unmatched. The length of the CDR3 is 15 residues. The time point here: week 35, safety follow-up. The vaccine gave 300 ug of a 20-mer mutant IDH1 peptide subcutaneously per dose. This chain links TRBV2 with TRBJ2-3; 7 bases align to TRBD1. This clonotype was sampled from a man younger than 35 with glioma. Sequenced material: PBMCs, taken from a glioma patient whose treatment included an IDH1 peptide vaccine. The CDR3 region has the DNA TGTGCCAGAGTCGCGACAGGGATGAGCACAGATACGCAGTATTTT. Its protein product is CARVATGMSTDTQYF. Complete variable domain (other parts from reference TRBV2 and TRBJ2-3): EPEVTQTPSHQVTQMGQEVILRCVPISNHLYFYWYRQILGQKVEFLVSFYNNEISEKSEIFDDQFSVERPDGSNFTLKIRSTKLEDSAMYFCARVATGMSTDTQYFGPGTRLTVL.